This passage covers 26 T cell receptor beta chains from one sample sequenced in a study of blood T cell repertoires in COVID-19. TCRdb keeps only in-frame clones here, not all; method: immunoSEQ multiplex PCR. The repertoire has 390,000 or so clones, 89% of them found once; the top ten carry about 3%. Sequenced material: peripheral blood. These receptor sequences come from a woman aged 25 to 39 with COVID-19, enrolled during active disease.

The V and J genes are TRBV13 and TRBJ1-2, with D uncertain. Germline CDR1 PRHDT, CDR2 FYEKMQ (reference sequence). CDR3 size: 15 residues. The V gene lost 0 bases and the J gene lost 0 bases, with 8 bases spanning the gap. CDR3 coding DNA: TGTGCCAGCAGCTTAGGAAAAGCGGCTAACTATGGCTACACCTTC. Protein: CASSLGKAANYGYTF.

V is TRBV6-4 and J is TRBJ2-3; D remains unclear. The CDR3 is 15 amino acids. Trimming took 3 bases from V and 1 from J, leaving 11 bases between them. Germline CDR1 MRHNA, CDR2 SNTAGT. CDR3 bases: TGTGCCAGCAGTGAGAGCCGAGAGGGCACAGATACGCAGTATTTT. Translating it yields CASSESREGTDTQYF.

This clone came up once. V and J are TRBV28 and TRBJ2-3; possibly TRBD2 for D (5 bases). The CDR3 extends over 13 amino acids. Looked up from germline, CDR1 is MDHEN and CDR2 is SYDVKM. V was clipped by 7 bases and J by 0 bases, with 8 bases between them. The CDR3 loop reads CASNDYSTDTQYF. The CDR3 nucleotides read TGTGCCAGCAATGACTATAGCACAGATACGCAGTATTTT.

This chain uses TRBV5-1 with TRBJ1-4, with 12 nucleotides matching TRBD1. The germline CDR1 and CDR2 sequences are SGHRS and YFSETQ. V gave up 4 bases and J gave up 10 bases; unmatched junction bases: 5. The CDR3 is 14 amino acids. The CDR3 nucleotides read TGCGCCAGCAGCCAGGGACAGGGGGCTGTAAAACTGTTTTTT. Encoded protein: CASSQGQGAVKLFF.

This chain links TRBV5-1 with TRBJ2-1; 10 bases map to TRBD1. The ends lost 2 bases at V and 3 bases at J; junction bases unmatched: 2. In germline, CDR1 is SGHRS, CDR2 YFSETQ. The length of the CDR3 is 15 residues. The CDR3 DNA follows: TGCGCCAGCAGCTTTGACAGGGGGCTCTACAATGAGCAGTTCTTC. This encodes CASSFDRGLYNEQFF.

The gene calls are TRBV5-6 and TRBJ2-2, with unresolved D. V was clipped by 0 bases and J by 4 bases, with 7 bases between them. The CDR3 totals 14 residues. Germline CDR1 SGHDT, CDR2 YYEEEE. The CDR3 nucleotides are TGTGCCAGCAGCTTGGAAATCTCCACCGGGGAGCTGTTTTTT. Amino acid sequence: CASSLEISTGELFF. Based on the CDR3 plus reference TRBV5-6 and TRBJ2-2, the full variable domain is DAGVTQSPTHLIKTRGQQVTLRCSPKSGHDTVSWYQQALGQGPQFIFQYYEEEERQRGNFPDRFSGHQFPNYSSELNVNALLLGDSALYLCASSLEISTGELFFGEGSRLTVL.

The V call is TRBV7-6, the J call TRBJ2-5, with 10 bases lining up with TRBD1. In germline, CDR1 is SGHVS, CDR2 FNYEAQ. The CDR3 length is 15 residues. The ends lost 1 base at V and 3 bases at J; junction bases unmatched: 2. The DNA of the CDR3 is TGTGCCAGCAGCTTAGACGGGACAGGGGAAGAGACCCAGTACTTC. It is translated as CASSLDGTGEETQYF.

This rearrangement joins TRBV11-2 to TRBJ1-3; D perhaps matches TRBD1 (5 bases). The CDR3 length is 14 residues. In germline, CDR1 is SGHAT, CDR2 FQNNGV. Trimming stripped 6 bases from V and 0 bases from J, with 9 bases between. The CDR3 reads CASSQGDSGNTIYF. The CDR3, as DNA: TGTGCCAGCAGTCAGGGTGACTCTGGAAACACCATATATTTT. Looking up the rest from reference TRBV11-2 and TRBJ1-3 gives the full variable domain: EAGVAQSPRYKIIEKRQSVAFWCNPISGHATLYWYQQILGQGPKLLIQFQNNGVVDDSQLPKDRFSAERLKGVDSTLKIQPAKLEDSAVYLCASSQGDSGNTIYFGEGSWLTVV.

The CDR3 nucleotides are TGTGCCAGCACGGGCAGGGGGCATGAGCAGTACTTC. Its protein product is CASTGRGHEQYF. The gene calls are TRBV2 and TRBJ2-7, with TRBD1 identical over 8 bases. Germline CDR1 reads SNHLY; CDR2 reads FYNNEI. V shed 7 bases, J shed 7 bases, and the junction held 6 bases outside the gene matches. There are 12 residues in the CDR3.

The CDR3: CAISGQESRGNAFGYTF. The DNA of the CDR3 is TGTGCCATCAGTGGTCAAGAGTCTAGGGGGAACGCGTTCGGCTACACCTTC. V usage is TRBV10-3 and J usage is TRBJ1-2, with D possibly matching TRBD1 (6 bases). Germline lookup yields CDR1 ENHRY and CDR2 SYGVKD. Trimming pared 4 bases from V and 8 bases from J, leaving 26 bases between. This CDR3 comprises 17 residues.

This clone was seen only a few times. The chain joins TRBV12-3 or TRBV12-4 to TRBJ1-1; D possibly corresponds to TRBD1 (6 bases). The CDR3 runs 13 residues. Trimming shortened V by 5 bases and J by 3 bases, and 10 bases separated the two germline ends. CDR3: CASSTGFHTEAFF. CDR3 coding DNA: TGTGCCAGCAGTACAGGGTTTCACACTGAAGCTTTCTTT.

The chain combines TRBV6-2 or TRBV6-3 with TRBJ1-3; no clear D. V shed 0 bases and J shed 4 bases, with 16 bases lying between them. CDR1 and CDR2 (germline): MNHEY, SVGEGT. The CDR3 runs 17 residues. The CDR3 DNA reads TGTGCCAGCAGTTACTCGAGGCCGGGGAGCTCCGGAAACACCATATATTTT. Translation gives CASSYSRPGSSGNTIYF.

This sequence joins TRBV2 and TRBJ2-1, with TRBD1 identical over 10 bases. Germline trimming cut 7 bases from V and 2 bases from J; bases unmatched to any gene: 8. The CDR3 runs to 16 residues. In germline, CDR1 is SNHLY, CDR2 FYNNEI. CDR3 loop: CASKLTGGAAYNEQFF. The CDR3 bases are TGTGCCAGCAAGCTGACAGGGGGCGCCGCCTACAATGAGCAGTTCTTC.

This clone was seen only once. The chain uses TRBV10-3 and TRBJ2-4; 7 nucleotides line up with TRBD2. Germline V gene data show CDR1 as ENHRY and CDR2 as SYGVKD. Losses at the gene ends were 7 bases for V and 6 bases for J; bases not matched to a gene: 12. The CDR3 loop spans 15 amino acids. The CDR3 protein is CAIKEGTTSGNIQYF. In DNA form, the CDR3 reads TGTGCCATCAAGGAGGGGACTACATCAGGAAACATTCAGTACTTC.

The V gene is TRBV29-1, the J gene TRBJ1-2; the D gene is possibly TRBD1 (5 bases). The germline V gene has CDR1 SQVTM and CDR2 ANQGSEA. Trimming took off 2 bases at V and 4 bases at J, with 8 bases between the two ends. The CDR3 contains 12 residues. The CDR3 loop reads CSVEQGLYGYTF. The CDR3 bases are TGCAGCGTTGAACAGGGTCTCTATGGCTACACCTTC.

The chain joins TRBV7-8 to TRBJ2-2; TRBD1 is a possible D gene (6 bases). This CDR3 is built from 18 residues. Germline lookup yields CDR1 SGHVS and CDR2 FQNEAQ. V dropped 4 bases and J dropped 4 bases, with 22 bases sitting between them. CDR3 nucleotide sequence: TGTGCCAGCAGCTACCCTCGGGACACCGGTAGGAGCACCGGGGAGCTGTTTTTT. The encoded protein is CASSYPRDTGRSTGELFF.

The chain has TRBV11-3 and TRBJ2-1, with 11 bases fitting TRBD1. V dropped 0 bases and J dropped 7; count of bases not matched to a gene: 5. The CDR3 length is 16 residues. Germline CDR1 and CDR2: SGHNT and YENEEA. The DNA for the CDR3 is TGTGCCAGCAGCTTAGAGGGGACAGGGGGGAAGAATGAGCAGTTCTTC. It encodes CASSLEGTGGKNEQFF.

The chain links TRBV9 to TRBJ2-1; D may be TRBD2 (5 bases). The germline V and J ends were trimmed by 4 bases and 1 base, with 12 bases remaining between them. Germline CDR1 and CDR2: SGDLS and YYNGEE. The CDR3 loop spans 15 amino acids. The CDR3 protein is CASSPRSGSYNEQFF. As DNA, the CDR3 is TGTGCCAGCAGCCCCCGGAGCGGTTCCTACAATGAGCAGTTCTTC.

This clone was detected many times. The rearrangement links TRBV6-5 to TRBJ1-1, with TRBD1 matching over 7 bases. V shed 2 bases and J 1 base; nucleotides not matched to a gene: 4. Germline CDR1 is MNHEY and CDR2 is SVGAGI. The CDR3 extends over 15 amino acids. CDR3 DNA sequence: TGTGCCAGCAGTTACCCCGACAGGGAGAACACTGAAGCTTTCTTT. Its protein is CASSYPDRENTEAFF.

The V call is TRBV6-4, the J call TRBJ2-1; D is possibly TRBD2 (7 bases). CDR3 size: 14 residues. Germline loops: CDR1 MRHNA, CDR2 SNTAGT. V lost 3 bases and J lost 8, with 14 bases in between. The CDR3 sequence: CASSEGGGQDEQFF. CDR3 nucleotide sequence: TGTGCCAGCAGTGAGGGGGGGGGCCAGGATGAGCAGTTCTTC.

The chain joins TRBV2 to TRBJ2-3; D ambiguous. This CDR3 comprises 14 residues. The V gene lost 7 bases and the J gene lost 5 bases, with 16 bases spanning the gap. Germline CDR1 and CDR2: SNHLY and FYNNEI. The CDR3 DNA is TGTGCCAGCAATAAGCCGCTAGATGAAGATACGCAGTATTTT. Its protein product is CASNKPLDEDTQYF.

The chain combines TRBV5-1 with TRBJ2-6; D may be TRBD1 (5 bases). This CDR3 has 17 residues. Trimming took off 4 bases at V and 0 bases at J, with 14 bases between the two ends. Germline CDR1 is SGHRS and CDR2 is YFSETQ. The CDR3 DNA sequence: TGCGCCAGCAGCCCCACAGGAGCGAGCTCTGGGGCCAACGTCCTGACTTTC. Translated, it gives CASSPTGASSGANVLTF.

CDR3 sequence reads: CASSVRGDRVNQPQHF. CDR3 nucleotide sequence: TGTGCCAGCAGCGTTAGAGGGGACAGGGTCAATCAGCCCCAGCATTTT. The chain has TRBV27 and TRBJ1-5, with TRBD1 matching 9 bases. V dropped 6 bases and J dropped 3; count of bases not matched to a gene: 9. The germline V gene has CDR1 MNHEY and CDR2 SMNVEV (reference sequence). This CDR3 is built from 16 residues.

The CDR3 here is CASSQTWSLAGDEQFF. The DNA of the CDR3 is TGTGCCAGCAGCCAAACATGGTCACTAGCGGGCGATGAGCAGTTCTTC. The rearrangement joins TRBV3-1 (or the pseudogene TRBV3-2) to TRBJ2-1; 9 bases map to TRBD2. The germline gives CDR1 LGHDT, CDR2 YNNKEL (reference sequence). With V trimmed by 2 bases and J by 8 bases, 10 bases remained unmatched. The CDR3 is 16 amino acids.

The chain links TRBV28 to TRBJ2-4; D not certain. The CDR3 covers 16 residues. V dropped 2 bases and J dropped 3 bases, with 14 bases sitting between them. Germline assignment: CDR1 MDHEN and CDR2 SYDVKM. This chain's CDR3 is CASSLNAPGYKNIQYF. The CDR3 region has the DNA TGTGCCAGCAGTTTAAACGCCCCGGGTTACAAAAACATTCAGTACTTC.

The J gene is TRBJ1-2, the V gene TRBV30; weak D call: TRBD1 (6 bases). The V end was cut by 3 bases, the J end by 4 bases, with 9 bases between. Germline CDR1 and CDR2: GTSNPN and SVGIG (reference sequence). This CDR3 is built from 12 residues. In DNA form, the CDR3 reads TGTGCCTGGAGCGAGGACAGCTATGGCTACACCTTC. This encodes CAWSEDSYGYTF.